Below are 17 T cell receptor beta chains sequenced from a single sample in a study of early T cells in non-severe SARS-CoV-2 infection. TCRdb re-derived calls from the 5' RACE reads in MiXCR, one entry per CDR3 protein. Of tens of thousands of distinct CDR3 sequences in the sample, under 15% were seen once. Sequencing was performed on whole blood. The receptors were gathered from an adult who was a healthcare worker with PCR-confirmed SARS-CoV-2 infection or an uninfected control (not recorded which).

This chain joins TRBV28 and TRBJ2-1; 13 positions match TRBD2. Per the germline V gene, CDR1 is MDHEN and CDR2 is SYDVKM. This CDR3 is 14 amino acids long. V dropped 8 bases and J dropped 6; count of bases not matched to a gene: 4. Here the CDR3 reads CASVLAGGVNEQFF. CDR3 bases: TGTGCCAGCGTACTAGCGGGAGGGGTCAATGAGCAGTTCTTC.

This clonotype was counted a few times. The gene calls are TRBV28 and TRBJ1-2; no definite D call. The CDR3 sequence is 12 residues long. Germline values: CDR1 MDHEN, CDR2 SYDVKM. With 5 bases removed from V and 7 bases from J, the gap between germline ends came to 11 bases. CDR3 bases: TGTGCCAGCAGTCTTAGTCCACCTGGCTACACCTTC. The encoded protein is CASSLSPPGYTF.

This clonotype has more than one count but fewer than ten. This chain joins TRBV6-6 and TRBJ2-2, with D perhaps matching TRBD1 or TRBD2 (5 bases each). Germline CDR1 reads MNHNY; CDR2 reads SVGAGI (reference sequence). The germline V and J ends were trimmed by 2 bases and 4 bases, with 14 bases remaining between them. CDR3 size: 16 residues. In DNA, the CDR3 is TGTGCCAGCAGTTACGGGGACCCCTCGGGCACCGGGGAGCTGTTTTTT. It encodes CASSYGDPSGTGELFF.

This clonotype showed up just a few times. J is TRBJ2-5 and V is TRBV20-1; no firm D call. The germline V and J ends were trimmed by 2 bases and 1 base, with 8 bases remaining between them. Germline V gene sequence: CDR1 DFQATT, CDR2 SNEGSKA (reference sequence). This CDR3 has 13 residues. CDR3 nucleotides: TGCAGTGCTAGACGCGCGTCCCAAGAGACCCAGTACTTC. Amino acids: CSARRASQETQYF.

V gene TRBV12-3 or TRBV12-4 combines with J gene TRBJ1-1; D gene uncertain. The CDR3 consists of 14 residues. V lost 3 bases and J 1 base, leaving 9 bases between the germline ends. This CDR3 is CASSLWEGNTEAFF. Written as DNA, the CDR3 is TGTGCCAGCAGTTTGTGGGAAGGGAACACTGAAGCTTTCTTT.

There are a few counts of this clonotype. This rearrangement joins TRBV6-2 or TRBV6-3 to TRBJ2-3; D is undetermined. Trimming cost V 4 bases and J 8 bases, with 7 bases left between them. The CDR3 is made up of 11 amino acids. Germline lookup yields CDR1 MNHEY and CDR2 SVGEGT. The CDR3 region has the DNA TGTGCCAGCAGTTCGAGGAGTACGCAGTATTTT. Protein product: CASSSRSTQYF.

This clonotype turned up a few times. The J gene is TRBJ2-3, the V gene TRBV6-6; 9 nucleotides line up with TRBD1. The trim removed 7 bases at V and 4 bases at J, leaving 9 bases unmatched. The germline V gene has CDR1 MNHNY and CDR2 SVGAGI (reference sequence). The CDR3 has 15 residues. The CDR3 region has the DNA TGTGCCAGCAACCCGGCGGGACAGGGAGCAGATACGCAGTATTTT. Amino acid sequence: CASNPAGQGADTQYF.

This clonotype appeared a few times. V gene TRBV27 combines with J gene TRBJ1-4, with no clear D. Germline loops: CDR1 MNHEY, CDR2 SMNVEV (reference sequence). V lost 6 bases to trimming and J lost 6 bases, with 17 bases between them. The CDR3 covers 15 residues. The CDR3 is CASRPTQKGYEKLFF. CDR3 in DNA: TGTGCCAGCAGACCCACCCAGAAGGGCTATGAAAAACTGTTTTTT.

This clonotype was recorded many times. This rearrangement joins TRBV5-1 to TRBJ2-3; 10 bases map to TRBD2. CDR1 is SGHRS and CDR2 is YFSETQ in the germline V gene. CDR3 length equals 16 residues. V lost 7 bases, J lost 4 bases, and 12 bases stayed unmatched. Here the CDR3 DNA reads TGCGCCAGCTCCCCAAGCGGGAGGGATCAGGCAGATACGCAGTATTTT. Its protein product is CASSPSGRDQADTQYF.

The V and J genes are TRBV2 and TRBJ2-7, with 7 bases fitting TRBD1. After removal of 8 bases from V and 4 bases from J, the junction contained 8 bases not matched to a gene. The CDR3 is made up of 13 amino acids. Germline loops: CDR1 SNHLY, CDR2 FYNNEI. CDR3 nucleotide sequence: TGTGCCAGCTCCCGGGACAGATTGTACGAGCAGTACTTC. It codes for CASSRDRLYEQYF. Filled out from reference TRBV2 and TRBJ2-7, the complete variable domain reads EPEVTQTPSHQVTQMGQEVILRCVPISNHLYFYWYRQILGQKVEFLVSFYNNEISEKSEIFDDQFSVERPDGSNFTLKIRSTKLEDSAMYFCASSRDRLYEQYFGPGTRLTVT.

The chain joins TRBV28 to TRBJ2-1, with D uncertain. The germline gives CDR1 MDHEN, CDR2 SYDVKM. The ends were cut back, 6 bases at V and 8 bases at J, with 8 bases in the middle. The CDR3 consists of 11 residues. The chain's CDR3 is CASSPSHEQFF. The CDR3 DNA reads as TGTGCCAGCAGCCCTAGTCATGAGCAGTTCTTC.

This clonotype was detected ten times or more. This sequence joins TRBV5-4 and TRBJ2-4, with TRBD2 matching 10 bases. CDR1 and CDR2 from the germline V gene are SGHNT and YYREEE (reference sequence). V lost 4 bases and J lost 0; bases outside the gene matches: 1. This CDR3 has 15 amino acids. The CDR3 DNA sequence: TGTGCCAGCAGCCGACTAGCGGGAGCCAAAAACATTCAGTACTTC. Translated: CASSRLAGAKNIQYF.

The J gene is TRBJ1-3, the V gene TRBV7-2; D unclear. Trimming pared 0 bases from V and 0 bases from J, leaving 6 bases between. Germline loops: CDR1 SGHTA, CDR2 FQGNSA. CDR3 size: 15 residues. The DNA of the CDR3 is TGTGCCAGCAGCTTAGCGGGCAGCTCTGGAAACACCATATATTTT. Protein product: CASSLAGSSGNTIYF.

V gene TRBV6-6 combines with J gene TRBJ2-6; TRBD2 aligns across 10 bases. The CDR3 is made up of 19 amino acids. The germline V gene has CDR1 MNHNY and CDR2 SVGAGI (reference sequence). With 6 bases clipped from V and 0 bases from J, the junction kept 11 bases outside the gene matches. This CDR3 is CASSQSRLAGDSGANVLTF. For the CDR3, the DNA is TGTGCCAGCAGCCAAAGCCGACTAGCGGGTGACTCTGGGGCCAACGTCCTGACTTTC.

This clonotype appeared a few times. V and J are TRBV28 and TRBJ1-4; D unclear. Per germline, CDR1 MDHEN and CDR2 SYDVKM. This CDR3 has 15 amino acids. V was pared by 7 bases and J by 5 bases, with 17 bases between. The CDR3 sequence: CASTPKDGWNEKLFF. In DNA form, the CDR3 reads TGTGCCAGCACACCAAAGGACGGCTGGAATGAAAAACTGTTTTTT.

The gene calls are TRBV24-1 and TRBJ2-2; TRBD1 might be the D (6 bases). The CDR3 loop spans 13 amino acids. Between the trimmed V and J ends, which lost 9 bases and 0 bases, there was a span of 7 bases. The germline V gene has CDR1 KGHDR and CDR2 SFDVKD. Here the CDR3 reads CATGTPNTGELFF. The CDR3 DNA follows: TGTGCCACCGGGACACCGAACACCGGGGAGCTGTTTTTT.

This clonotype has just a few counts. The gene calls are TRBV21-1 and TRBJ2-5; the table's D call, TRBD1, was not checked against the DNA. TRBV21-1 is listed as a pseudogene. The CDR3 consists of 14 residues. CDR3 coding DNA: TGTGCCAGAGGGGGACAGGGGCTAATCGAGACCCAGTACTTC. Residues: CARGGQGLIETQYF.